The present TCR beta chain was sequenced within a study of blood T cells in healthy people across ages (dated by TCRdb to 2014 to 2015). The study in broad terms: In model experiments, template switching captured roughly one uniquely barcoded TCR beta cDNA molecule for every two T cells. To track age-related changes in TCR beta repertoire diversity, the study relied on deep sequencing normalized with unique cDNA molecular identifiers. Four age groups were formed from the donors: young (average roughly 15 years), middle-aged (less than 40), aged (roughly 59) and long-lived (less than 85). Donors of different ages were randomly distributed across sequencing lanes to avoid experimental bias. The study analyzed two additional independent replicas of 1 million unique cDNA reads from the same blood draw for two donors, one aged 18 to 30 and one aged 80 or older. The full study reports these points: The CMV infection status of donors was not known, potentially confounding age-related changes in expanded clonotypes. The long-lived group showed more naive CD4+ T cells, fewer expanded clones and increased TCR diversity than the aged group, suggesting age selection. There was a strong correlation between observed TCR beta diversity and the percentage of naive T cells measured by flow cytometry. As age increased, observed TCR beta diversity per million T cells dropped in a roughly linear way, and a significant reduction was already evident by age 40. Because profiling used bulk unsorted PBMCs, naive and antigen-experienced compartments could not be compared conclusively. Total diversity estimates from one million sequenced T cells were considered lower bounds and underestimates.

Donors were 30 to 45 systemically healthy Caucasian individuals from Russia aged roughly 6 to 90 years. Each donor gave around 9.5 milliliters of peripheral blood, collected into EDTA-treated Vacutainer tubes. Ficoll-Paque density-gradient centrifugation was used to isolate PBMCs, with at least 6 million per sample. Trizol reagent was used to extract total RNA from the PBMCs, yielding at least 5.5 micrograms per sample. For every donor, flow cytometry on a PBMC aliquot measured the percentage of naive CD45RAhigh/CD27high T cells. This clonotype occurred many times. Its antigen is not yet known. Base quality data are lacking; no much larger clone is found one base away. Relative to germline, V is 0 bases shorter and J is 6 bases shorter, with 21 bases between their ends. The germline V gene (reference sequence) supplies CDR1 DFQATT and CDR2 SNEGSKA. Taken from cysteine to phenylalanine, the CDR3 has 16 residues. Of all the DNA, just the CDR3 is kept, 48 bases in frame from base 1.

To prepare the library, 5' RACE was applied. Sequencing took place on an Illumina HiSeq 2500. The second PCR ran for about 6 to 12 cycles and used a J-beta primer mix along with a sample-barcoded 5' primer. A template-switch 5' adaptor carrying 12 random nucleotides introduced a unique molecular identifier onto each TCR beta cDNA molecule. Each sample yielded at least 2.5 million CDR3-containing paired-end reads. First-strand cDNA was synthesized from all RNA with the Mint cDNA synthesis kit, primed by a TRBC-specific oligonucleotide. Following uracil-DNA glycosylase treatment, all cDNA underwent a first 18-cycle PCR with the universal primers M1SS and BC2_uni_R. The original methods were these. Each sample was normalized by randomly selecting 1 million high-quality reads, each carrying a distinct molecular identifier. Instead of being binned into consensus sequences, reads with shared molecular identifiers were discarded. MiTCR, with a Q25 quality threshold and the strictest error-elimination algorithm, was used for CDR3 identification, clonotype clustering and error correction. Lower-bound total TCR beta diversity was estimated with a nonparametric unseen species model using Euler transformation. Starting from the raw public reads, TCRdb applied fastp trimming at Q25, assembled clones with MiXCR and retained in-frame beta chains. Each entry merges the rows of one CDR3 protein and shows their most common DNA and genes. TCRdb, not the authors, supplied the V and J calls. Counted in this sample were 870,000 or so distinct CDR3 sequences; 29% of them appeared once. The ten most abundant clones make up roughly 17% of the sample.

Recombination connected TRBV20-1 to TRBJ2-7, with a tentative D call of TRBD1 or TRBD2, each matching 7 bases. Material: blood. The origin of this receptor is a woman at least 80 years old in good health. The CDR3 region has the sequence CSAREKGGIQGREQYF. The DNA sequence is as follows: TGCAGTGCTAGAGAGAAGGGAGGGATACAGGGGCGCGAGCAGTACTTC.